This TCR beta chain emerged from a study of control samples from healthy donors and cancer patients. In its sample, this clone was seen once. Per germline, CDR1 SEHNR and CDR2 FQNEAQ (reference sequence). Trimming took off 5 bases at V and 1 base at J, with 11 bases between the two ends. The CDR3 runs to 14 residues. This table comes from immunoSEQ multiplex PCR, and its TCRdb copy is limited to in-frame clones, with some not included. This repertoire shows about 120,000 clones, about 83% found once; its top ten account for around 10%. The clonotype originates from a young man in good health. The J gene is TRBJ1-1, the V gene TRBV7-9; unclear D gene. Sequenced sample: blood. The CDR3 nucleotides read TGTGCCAGCAGCGAAACCGACGGGAACACTGAAGCTTTCTTT. As protein: CASSETDGNTEAFF.